The 15 T cell receptor beta chains listed next were all sequenced from one sample in a study of blood T cell repertoires in COVID-19. This table comes from immunoSEQ multiplex PCR, and its TCRdb copy is limited to in-frame clones, with some not included. Seen here are hundreds of thousands of clones, roughly 86% observed once, and the top ten hold roughly 6.2%. The sample comprised peripheral blood. The source is an elderly woman with COVID-19, enrolled during active disease.

The V gene is TRBV4-3, the J gene TRBJ1-5; D not resolved. The V end lost 0 bases, the J end lost 2 bases, and 5 bases lay between the germline ends. CDR1 and CDR2 (germline): LGHNA, YSLEER. The CDR3 is 14 residues long. The CDR3 bases are TGCGCCAGCAGCCAAGATTGGCGCAATCAGCCCCAGCATTTT. It specifies CASSQDWRNQPQHF.

The V gene is TRBV5-1, the J gene TRBJ2-5; D unclear. This CDR3 region has 12 residues. The germline V gene has CDR1 SGHRS and CDR2 YFSETQ. Trimming shortened V by 2 bases and J by 5 bases, and 7 bases separated the two germline ends. The CDR3 spells CASSFPGETQYF. The CDR3, as DNA: TGCGCCAGCAGCTTTCCCGGGGAGACCCAGTACTTC.

This sequence joins TRBV6-2 or TRBV6-3 and TRBJ1-5, with TRBD1 matching over 7 bases. The V and J ends lost 6 bases and 4 bases, in that order; junction bases with no gene match: 12. Germline-derived CDR1 and CDR2 are MNHEY and SVGEGT. The CDR3 is 16 residues long. CDR3 in amino acids: CASSQLQQGPNQPQHF. The CDR3 DNA is TGTGCCAGCAGCCAACTCCAACAGGGGCCGAATCAGCCCCAGCATTTT.

The chain combines TRBV1 with TRBJ1-6; the D call of TRBD1 is as the table states it, not checked on the DNA. TRBV1 represents a pseudogene. This CDR3 contains 14 residues. This CDR3 is CTSSQTGGGSPLHF. DNA for the CDR3: TGCACCAGCAGCCAGACAGGGGGAGGTTCACCCCTCCACTTT.

V usage is TRBV3-1 (or the pseudogene TRBV3-2) and J usage is TRBJ2-3, with a weak D call TRBD2 (6 bases). Germline CDR1 is LGHDT and CDR2 is YNNKEL (reference sequence). The CDR3 is 12 residues long. V shed 7 bases and J shed 3 bases, with 8 bases lying between them. This CDR3 reads CASTGVTDTQYF. CDR3 DNA: TGTGCCAGCACGGGGGTTACAGATACGCAGTATTTT.

This chain links TRBV5-1 with TRBJ1-1; 8 bases fit TRBD1. CDR1 and CDR2 from the germline V gene are SGHRS and YFSETQ. CDR3 length: 14 amino acids. The V and J ends lost 4 bases and 10 bases, in that order; junction bases with no gene match: 12. CDR3 sequence (DNA): TGCGCCAGCAGCGGGGAAGCACAGGGGGAACGAGCTTTCTTT. This sequence encodes CASSGEAQGERAFF.

This sequence joins TRBV27 and TRBJ1-3; a weak D match, TRBD1 (5 bases). V gave up 4 bases and J gave up 4 bases, with 8 bases separating them. Germline-derived CDR1 and CDR2 are MNHEY and SMNVEV (reference sequence). The CDR3 runs to 13 residues. CDR3 in amino acids: CASSSGLGNTIYF. The CDR3 DNA follows: TGTGCCAGCAGTTCGGGACTCGGAAACACCATATATTTT.

The CDR3: CASSTLYMEDEKLFF. For the CDR3, the DNA is TGTGCCAGTTCAACCCTTTACATGGAGGATGAAAAACTGTTTTTT. The J gene is TRBJ1-4, the V gene TRBV19; D not resolved. Per the germline V gene, CDR1 is LNHDA and CDR2 is SQIVND (reference sequence). Trimming pared 8 bases from V and 6 bases from J, leaving 19 bases between. CDR3 length equals 15 residues.

This clone was observed a handful of times. The chain joins TRBV7-9 to TRBJ1-2; TRBD1 is a possible D gene (6 bases). Germline-derived CDR1 and CDR2 are SEHNR and FQNEAQ (reference sequence). Deletions cut 5 bases from V and 4 bases from J, with 17 bases between. There are 15 residues in the CDR3. The CDR3 sequence is CASSLLGGQPYGYTF. Here the CDR3 DNA reads TGTGCCAGCAGCCTATTGGGGGGGCAGCCCTATGGCTACACCTTC.

The J gene is TRBJ2-2, the V gene TRBV19, with 8 bases aligning to TRBD2. V was pared by 2 bases and J by 5 bases, with 7 bases of the junction left unmatched. Germline assignment: CDR1 LNHDA and CDR2 SQIVND (reference sequence). CDR3 length: 16 residues. CDR3 region: CASSIRTGGSTGELFF. The DNA for the CDR3 is TGTGCCAGTAGTATACGGACGGGGGGGTCTACCGGGGAGCTGTTTTTT.

As DNA, the CDR3 is TGTGCCAGCTCACCAAGTGCAGGGGTCGATCAGCCCCAGCATTTT. It translates to CASSPSAGVDQPQHF. V and J are TRBV18 and TRBJ1-5; perhaps TRBD1 as D (6 bases). Germline lookup yields CDR1 KGHSH and CDR2 LQKENI. Trimming took 2 bases from V and 5 from J, leaving 13 bases between them. This CDR3 region has 15 residues.

This chain uses TRBV28 with TRBJ2-7; D is undetermined. V lost 3 bases to trimming and J lost 3 bases, with 6 bases between them. CDR1 is MDHEN and CDR2 is SYDVKM in the germline V gene. The CDR3 is 12 amino acids. The CDR3 nucleotides are TGTGCCAGCAGTTTGAATAGCTACGAGCAGTACTTC. Its translation: CASSLNSYEQYF.

This clone was seen more than once but under ten times. This chain links TRBV5-1 with TRBJ1-2, with D unclear. This CDR3 spans 14 amino acids. Trimming pared 0 bases from V and 6 bases from J, leaving 12 bases between. CDR1 and CDR2 (germline): SGHRS, YFSETQ. The CDR3 DNA follows: TGCGCCAGCAGCTTGGCGAGACCTAGCGATGGCTACACCTTC. As protein: CASSLARPSDGYTF.

This rearrangement joins TRBV9 to TRBJ2-1; tentatively, D is TRBD1 (5 bases). Germline loops: CDR1 SGDLS, CDR2 YYNGEE. V was cut by 3 bases and J by 0 bases, with 10 bases left in between. The CDR3 totals 15 residues. The DNA for the CDR3 is TGTGCCAGCAGCGCTCAGGGAAACTCCTACAATGAGCAGTTCTTC. Amino acids: CASSAQGNSYNEQFF.

The gene calls are TRBV6-1 and TRBJ1-2; perhaps TRBD1 as D (6 bases). Trimming removed 2 bases at V and 2 bases at J, with 9 bases between. Germline CDR1 reads MNHNS; CDR2 reads SASEGT. This CDR3 region has 14 residues. This CDR3 is CASSEQGPNYGYTF. CDR3 nucleotides: TGTGCCAGCAGTGAACAGGGGCCGAACTATGGCTACACCTTC.